These T cell receptor beta chains were read from a single sample in a study of T cells in Graves' hyperthyroidism and ophthalmopathy. TCRdb reprocessed the multiplex PCR reads via MiXCR and lists one record per CDR3 protein. The top ten hold 17% of the sample, which has over 500,000 distinct CDR3 sequences, about a sixth seen once. Sample: blood. These receptors were collected from a woman aged 18-29 years with Graves' ophthalmopathy. CDR3s include the opening cysteine and the closing phenylalanine or tryptophan. A D gene is named only where the DNA matches it firmly. Clone sizes are given selectively: once, few, many, or a class where the clone is expanded.

many,TRBV11-3,NA,TRBJ2-7,TGTGCCAGCAGCTTAGGGGGTTCTCCCTCCTACGAGCAGTACTTC,CASSLGGSPSYEQYF
many,TRBV28,NA,TRBJ2-2,TGTGCCAGCAGTCACCTATGGACACAAACCGGGGAGCTGTTTTTT,CASSHLWTQTGELFF
NA,TRBV10-3,TRBD1,TRBJ2-2,TGTGCCATCAGCGGGGGACAGGGGACCACCGGGGAGCTGTTTTTT,CAISGGQGTTGELFF
NA,TRBV30,NA,TRBJ2-3,TGTGCCTGGAGTGTTCGGACAACTAGCACAGATACGCAGTATTTT,CAWSVRTTSTDTQYF
NA,TRBV30,NA,TRBJ1-4,TGTGCCTGCGCAGGTTCAACTAATGAAAAACTGTTTTTT,CACAGSTNEKLFF
NA,TRBV9,NA,TRBJ1-6,TGTGCCAGCAGCGTAGCGGTGAGGTCACCCCTCCACTTT,CASSVAVRSPLHF
many,TRBV28,TRBD1,TRBJ2-7,TGTGCCAGCAGTTTAACTCCGGGACAGGGTTACGAGCAGTACTTC,CASSLTPGQGYEQYF
NA,TRBV20-1,TRBD2,TRBJ2-7,TGCAGTGCTAGTCGAGGCGGGGGGGCCTACGAGCAGTACTTC,CSASRGGGAYEQYF
few,TRBV11-2,NA,TRBJ2-2,TGTGCCAGCAGTTCACAGGGTACGACCGGGGAGCTGTTTTTT,CASSSQGTTGELFF
NA,TRBV4-1,NA,TRBJ2-2,TGCGCCAGCAGCCAGTGGGCAGGGGGGGACACCGGGGAGCTGTTTTTT,CASSQWAGGDTGELFF
many,TRBV12-3/TRBV12-4,NA,TRBJ1-1,TGTGCCAGCAGGGCAGGGACATCAATCATGAACACTGAAGCTTTCTTT,CASRAGTSIMNTEAFF
many,TRBV5-1,NA,TRBJ1-6,TGCGCCAGCAGCCCCCTGACGGGACCGTCCAATTCGGCCCTCCACTTT,CASSPLTGPSNSALHF